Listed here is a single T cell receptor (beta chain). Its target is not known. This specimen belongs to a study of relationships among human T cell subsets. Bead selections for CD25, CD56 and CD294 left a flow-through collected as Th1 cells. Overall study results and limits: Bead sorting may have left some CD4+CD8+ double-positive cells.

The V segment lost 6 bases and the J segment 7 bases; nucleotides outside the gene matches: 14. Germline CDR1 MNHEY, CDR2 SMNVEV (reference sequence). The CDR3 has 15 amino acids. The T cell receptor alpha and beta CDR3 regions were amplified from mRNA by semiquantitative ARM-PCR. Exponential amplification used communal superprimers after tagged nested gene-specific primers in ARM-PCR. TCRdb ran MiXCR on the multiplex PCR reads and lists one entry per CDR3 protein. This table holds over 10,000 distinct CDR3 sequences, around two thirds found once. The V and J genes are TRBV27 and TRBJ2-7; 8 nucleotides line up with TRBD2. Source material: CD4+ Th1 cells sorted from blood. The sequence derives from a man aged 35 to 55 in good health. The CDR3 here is CASRNSGGTGREQYF. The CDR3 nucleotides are TGTGCCAGCAGAAACAGCGGGGGAACGGGGAGGGAGCAGTACTTC.